The 13 T cell receptor beta chains below come from one sample, sequenced in a study of cytomegalovirus exposure and HLA in healthy donors. With 60 Vbeta and 13 Jbeta primers, the PCR was carried out. Data came from immunoSEQ multiplex PCR; TCRdb stores just in-frame clones and leaves some out. The sample has about 210,000 clones, less than 90% seen once. Sample: PBMCs. These receptors all stem from a woman aged 25 to 39 in good health and CMV-seronegative.

This clone was found once. This rearrangement joins TRBV23-1 to TRBJ1-2; D ambiguous. TRBV23-1 is reported as an ORF; its role is uncertain. This CDR3 region has 15 residues. Deletions cut 4 bases from V and 5 bases from J, with 17 bases between. CDR3 coding DNA: TGCGCCAGCAGTCGGCATCCCGGGCCGGGGTATGGCTACACCTTC. It encodes CASSRHPGPGYGYTF.

The chain carries TRBV28 and TRBJ2-1; no firm D call. The CDR3 length is 13 residues. Trimming removed 3 bases from V and 6 bases from J, with 9 bases in between. Germline-derived CDR1 and CDR2 are MDHEN and SYDVKM. The chain's CDR3 is CASSFPPVNEQFF. The CDR3 nucleotides read TGTGCCAGCAGTTTCCCACCGGTCAATGAGCAGTTCTTC.

DNA of the CDR3: TGTGCCAGCTCACCTAACGGGGCGGGACAGCCCCAGCATTTT. As protein: CASSPNGAGQPQHF. The chain carries TRBV18 and TRBJ1-5; D is perhaps TRBD1 (5 bases). The V gene lost 3 bases and the J gene lost 7 bases, with 13 bases spanning the gap. The V gene's germline CDR1 is KGHSH and CDR2 LQKENI. The CDR3 totals 14 residues. The variable domain in full, with the rest retrieved from reference TRBV18 and TRBJ1-5, is NAGVMQNPRHLVRRRGQEARLRCSPMKGHSHVYWYRQLPEEGLKFMVYLQKENIIDESGMPKERFSAEFPKEGPSILRIQQVVRGDSAAYFCASSPNGAGQPQHFGDGTRLSIL.

The chain links TRBV5-1 to TRBJ2-3; 8 nucleotides align to TRBD1. CDR3 length equals 15 residues. From germline, CDR1 is SGHRS and CDR2 YFSETQ. Trimming at V came to 4 bases and at J to 0 bases, leaving 4 bases not matched to a gene. CDR3 residues: CASSQTGASTDTQYF. In DNA form, the CDR3 reads TGCGCCAGCAGCCAGACAGGGGCCAGCACAGATACGCAGTATTTT.

This clone was recorded once. The chain joins TRBV11-2 to TRBJ2-1; the D is unclear. Deletions cut 1 base from V and 5 bases from J, with 6 bases between. The germline V gene has CDR1 SGHAT and CDR2 FQNNGV. The CDR3 is 13 residues long. The CDR3 spells CASSLGFNNEQFF. Written as DNA, the CDR3 is TGTGCCAGCAGCTTAGGTTTTAACAATGAGCAGTTCTTC. Supplemented by reference TRBV11-2 and TRBJ2-1, the full variable domain reads EAGVAQSPRYKIIEKRQSVAFWCNPISGHATLYWYQQILGQGPKLLIQFQNNGVVDDSQLPKDRFSAERLKGVDSTLKIQPAKLEDSAVYLCASSLGFNNEQFFGPGTRLTVL.

The genes are TRBV6-1 and TRBJ1-2; TRBD1 might be the D (5 bases). Trimming removed 6 bases from V and 4 bases from J, with 15 bases in between. CDR1 and CDR2 (germline): MNHNS, SASEGT. The CDR3 has 14 residues. The CDR3 here is CASRPGGEIYGYTF. The CDR3, as DNA: TGTGCCAGCAGACCTGGGGGGGAAATCTATGGCTACACCTTC.

V and J are TRBV25-1 and TRBJ2-5; 10 nucleotides match TRBD2. CDR3 length: 15 residues. In germline, CDR1 is MGHDK, CDR2 SYGVNS. The V segment lost 1 base and the J segment 5 bases; nucleotides outside the gene matches: 4. CDR3 nucleotides: TGTGCCAGCAGTGAATGGGTTAGCGGGAGGGAGACCCAGTACTTC. This encodes CASSEWVSGRETQYF.

V usage is TRBV27 and J usage is TRBJ2-7, with TRBD1 matching over 9 bases. The V gene end was trimmed by 8 bases and the J gene end by 7 bases; junction bases not matched to a gene: 9. The CDR3 has 13 residues. Germline V gene sequence: CDR1 MNHEY, CDR2 SMNVEV (reference sequence). CDR3 amino acids: CASGPDRGFEQYF. For the CDR3, the DNA is TGTGCCAGCGGTCCCGACAGGGGGTTTGAGCAGTACTTC.

V usage is TRBV21-1 and J usage is TRBJ1-6; the table's TRBD1 call for D was not verified on the DNA. TRBV21-1 is shown as a pseudogene. The CDR3 totals 17 residues. The CDR3 region is CASSSTKLTGRNSPLHF. The CDR3 bases are TGTGCCAGCAGCAGCACCAAATTGACAGGGCGAAATTCACCCCTCCACTTT.

This chain uses TRBV6-5 with TRBJ2-3; 7 nucleotides agree with TRBD2. The V gene end was trimmed by 10 bases and the J gene end by 2 bases; junction bases not matched to a gene: 9. This CDR3 spans 14 amino acids. CDR1 is MNHEY, CDR2 SVGAGI, per germline. CDR3 coding DNA: TGTGCCACCGGGCGGGAGCTACCCACAGATACGCAGTATTTT. Its translation is CATGRELPTDTQYF.

The chain recombines TRBV11-2 with TRBJ2-3; 10 positions agree with TRBD2. The CDR3 spans 16 residues. CDR1 is SGHAT and CDR2 is FQNNGV in the germline V gene. Unmatched junction bases numbered 14, after V lost 6 bases and J lost 8 bases. Here the CDR3 reads CASSSPSGGAVGTQYF. CDR3 nucleotide sequence: TGTGCCAGCAGTTCTCCAAGCGGGGGGGCCGTCGGTACGCAGTATTTT.

The chain combines TRBV4-1 with TRBJ2-1, with unresolved D. The CDR3 totals 17 residues. The V gene's germline CDR1 is MGHRA and CDR2 YSYEKL. V lost 0 bases, J lost 0 bases, and 12 bases lay in between. CDR3 loop: CASSQDLYPSSYNEQFF. CDR3 DNA: TGCGCCAGCAGCCAAGATCTATACCCCTCCTCCTACAATGAGCAGTTCTTC.

The chain uses TRBV19 and TRBJ2-3; 7 bases are shared with TRBD2. CDR1 LNHDA and CDR2 SQIVND come from the germline V gene (reference sequence). This CDR3 has 15 residues. Unmatched junction bases numbered 12, after V lost 5 bases and J lost 7 bases. As DNA, the CDR3 is TGTGCCAGTAGTTGGTCTGCGGGAGTAAGAAATACGCAGTATTTT. Protein sequence: CASSWSAGVRNTQYF. Complete variable domain (other parts from reference TRBV19 and TRBJ2-3): DGGITQSPKYLFRKEGQNVTLSCEQNLNHDAMYWYRQDPGQGLRLIYYSQIVNDFQKGDIAEGYSVSREKKESFPLTVTSAQKNPTAFYLCASSWSAGVRNTQYFGPGTRLTVL.